The 29 T cell receptor beta chains presented below share a single source sample, sequenced in a study of CD8+CD57+ T cells in acquired aplastic anemia. Genomic DNA, the template, was used for profiling of the TCR beta VDJ and CDR3. TCRdb fed the reads into MiXCR, producing one record per CDR3 protein. The table shows under 200,000 distinct CDR3 sequences, with just under 50% occurring only once. Sequenced patients had shown CD8+CD57+ cell expansion by flow cytometry. Sequencing was performed on sorted CD4+, CD8+, or CD8+CD57+ T cells (not recorded which) from PBMCs. Every receptor here comes from a human donor with aplastic anemia.

With respect to this clonotype: Germline is not matched at one junction end, which may reflect a read error. J is TRBJ2-7 and V is TRBV24-1; 9 bases align to TRBD2. Germline assignment: CDR1 KGHDR and CDR2 SFDVKD. This CDR3 contains 15 residues. CDR3 protein: CANLLAGSGDYERYF. Here the CDR3 DNA reads TGTGCCAACCTACTAGCGGGTTCGGGGGACTACGAGCGGTACTTC.

The gene calls are TRBV5-1 and TRBJ1-2; 10 bases align to TRBD1. Germline V gives CDR1 SGHRS, CDR2 YFSETQ. J was trimmed by 8 bases and V by 3 bases; bases with no gene match: 7. The CDR3 totals 14 residues. For the CDR3, the DNA is TGCGCCAGCAGCTCCGCGGGGACAGGGGTCGGCTACACCTTC. As protein: CASSSAGTGVGYTF.

This clonotype has only one observation. The V and J genes are TRBV12-3 or TRBV12-4 and TRBJ2-7; no definite D call. The CDR3 is 13 residues long. Trimming left V 8 bases short and J 9 bases short, with 20 bases between. The CDR3 sequence is CASESVPPPGQYF. In nucleotides, the CDR3 is TGTGCCAGCGAATCGGTTCCGCCCCCCGGGCAGTACTTC.

The chain combines TRBV12-3 or TRBV12-4 with TRBJ1-2, with TRBD1 identical over 7 bases. The trim removed 6 bases at V and 1 base at J, leaving 5 bases unmatched. This CDR3 has 14 residues. DNA for the CDR3: TGTGCCAGCAGGACAGGGACGCGTAACTATGGCTACACCTTC. As protein: CASRTGTRNYGYTF.

The J gene is TRBJ1-5, the V gene TRBV15; 7 bases line up with TRBD1. Germline lookup yields CDR1 LNHNV and CDR2 YYDKDF (reference sequence). There are 16 residues in the CDR3. With V trimmed by 4 bases and J by 6 bases, 12 bases remained unmatched. The CDR3 nucleotides read TGTGCCACCAGCAAAAGAGGACAGGAAGGGTTTCAGCCCCAGCATTTT. This sequence encodes CATSKRGQEGFQPQHF.

This chain joins TRBV10-3 and TRBJ1-3; no clear D gene. Germline V gene lookup returns CDR1 ENHRY and CDR2 SYGVKD. This CDR3 comprises 14 residues. The V gene lost 4 bases and the J gene lost 0 bases, with 7 bases spanning the gap. This CDR3 reads CAISVMSSGNTIYF. The CDR3 DNA reads as TGTGCCATCAGTGTAATGAGCTCTGGAAACACCATATATTTT.

V and J are TRBV29-1 and TRBJ1-2; D might be TRBD1 (6 bases). The germline V and J ends were trimmed by 4 bases and 6 bases, with 12 bases remaining between them. The CDR3 sequence is 12 residues long. Germline values: CDR1 SQVTM, CDR2 ANQGSEA. DNA for the CDR3: TGCAGCGTTGCGGAACAGGGAAATGGCTACACCTTC. It encodes CSVAEQGNGYTF.

This clonotype showed up just once. The rearrangement uses TRBV24-1 and TRBJ1-2; the D is unclear. The CDR3 covers 13 residues. The germline gives CDR1 KGHDR, CDR2 SFDVKD. Trimming took off 3 bases at V and 4 bases at J, with 8 bases between the two ends. CDR3 in amino acids: CATSDAWGYGYTF. As DNA, the CDR3 is TGTGCCACCAGTGATGCTTGGGGCTATGGCTACACCTTC.

In regard to this clonotype: A much bigger clone sits one base away, suggesting this may be a read error. The CDR3 end shows no conserved phenylalanine or tryptophan, and so a read error is likely. This chain links TRBV20-1 with TRBJ1-2; D possibly corresponds to TRBD1 (5 bases). Trimming stripped 6 bases from V and 3 bases from J, with 23 bases between. The CDR3 has 16 residues. Germline CDR1 and CDR2: DFQATT and SNEGSKA (reference sequence). CDR3: CSAGTPVRGTHYGYTL. CDR3 bases: TGCAGTGCCGGGACCCCCGTGCGGGGGACCCACTATGGCTACACCCTC.

This clonotype was observed many times. This CDR3 is CSARAAGGPFNEQYF. For the CDR3, the DNA is TGCAGTGCTAGAGCGGCGGGAGGGCCTTTTAACGAGCAGTACTTC. This chain joins TRBV20-1 and TRBJ2-7; 9 bases are a match to TRBD2. J was trimmed by 5 bases and V by 1 base; bases with no gene match: 9. This CDR3 is built from 15 residues. The germline gives CDR1 DFQATT, CDR2 SNEGSKA (reference sequence).

This clonotype was detected a few times. The rearrangement uses TRBV19 and TRBJ2-5; D is unresolved. V was clipped by 4 bases and J by 5 bases, with 17 bases between them. Germline values: CDR1 LNHDA, CDR2 SQIVND (reference sequence). The CDR3 runs to 15 residues. In DNA form, the CDR3 reads TGTGCCAGTAGTACTGTAAGACTCGGGCGGGAGACCCAGTACTTC. It encodes CASSTVRLGRETQYF.

The CDR3, as DNA: TGTGCCAGCAGCTTAACAGCGGGGGGTAGCACAGATACGCAGTATTTT. Residues: CASSLTAGGSTDTQYF. The gene calls are TRBV7-3 and TRBJ2-3; 9 nucleotides match TRBD2. V trimming: 0 bases; J trimming: 0 bases; junction bases outside the gene matches: 1. CDR1 is SGHTA, CDR2 FQGTGA, per germline. The CDR3 has 16 residues.

The genes are TRBV24-1 and TRBJ2-6; TRBD2 aligns across 10 bases. After removal of 6 bases from V and 0 bases from J, the junction contained 4 bases not matched to a gene. This CDR3 region has 17 residues. Germline values: CDR1 KGHDR, CDR2 SFDVKD. The CDR3 DNA is TGTGCCACCAGTAAACTAGCGGGGTACTCTGGGGCCAACGTCCTGACTTTC. Translation gives CATSKLAGYSGANVLTF.

As DNA, the CDR3 is TGTGCCAGCGTCCAGCGGGGAAACGAGCAGTACTTC. Encoded protein: CASVQRGNEQYF. This sequence joins TRBV2 and TRBJ2-7, with 7 positions matching TRBD2. CDR3 length equals 12 residues. V was clipped by 8 bases and J by 5 bases; unmatched bases: 6. The germline V gene has CDR1 SNHLY and CDR2 FYNNEI. Combining the CDR3 with reference TRBV2 and TRBJ2-7 gives the whole variable domain EPEVTQTPSHQVTQMGQEVILRCVPISNHLYFYWYRQILGQKVEFLVSFYNNEISEKSEIFDDQFSVERPDGSNFTLKIRSTKLEDSAMYFCASVQRGNEQYFGPGTRLTVT.

The chain recombines TRBV7-9 with TRBJ1-3; D is unresolved. The CDR3 is 14 residues long. CDR1 and CDR2 from the germline V gene are SEHNR and FQNEAQ (reference sequence). V was trimmed by 1 base and J by 4 bases, leaving 8 bases between them. CDR3 loop: CASSLVGEGNTIYF. The CDR3 DNA reads TGTGCCAGCAGCTTAGTGGGAGAAGGAAACACCATATATTTT. The entire variable domain, with the rest obtained from reference TRBV7-9 and TRBJ1-3, is as follows: DTGVSQNPRHKITKRGQNVTFRCDPISEHNRLYWYRQTLGQGPEFLTYFQNEAQLEKSRLLSDRFSAERPKGSFSTLEIQRTEQGDSAMYLCASSLVGEGNTIYFGEGSWLTVV.

There are many counts of this clonotype. V and J are TRBV5-1 and TRBJ2-1; 10 nucleotides agree with TRBD2. The length of the CDR3 is 13 residues. The germline gives CDR1 SGHRS, CDR2 YFSETQ. The junction had 0 bases not matched to a gene; V was cut back by 5 bases and J by 4 bases. The CDR3 here is CASRLAGYNEQFF. For the CDR3, the DNA is TGCGCCAGCAGACTAGCGGGGTACAATGAGCAGTTCTTC.

This CDR3 is CASSTSGGTTDTQYF. CDR3 sequence (DNA): TGTGCCAGCAGCACTAGCGGGGGGACCACAGATACGCAGTATTTT. This chain connects TRBV11-1 to TRBJ2-3; 12 bases agree with TRBD2. CDR3 size: 15 residues. The V and J ends lost 5 bases and 2 bases, in that order; junction bases with no gene match: 2. The V gene's germline CDR1 is SGHAT and CDR2 FQDESV (reference sequence).

Ten or more counts support this clonotype. The genes are TRBV5-1 and TRBJ2-2, with D hard to call. V dropped 0 bases and J dropped 5 bases, with 17 bases sitting between them. The germline V gene has CDR1 SGHRS and CDR2 YFSETQ. The CDR3 has 17 residues. CDR3 protein: CASSLAGVSLGTGELFF. The CDR3 nucleotides read TGCGCCAGCAGCTTGGCCGGAGTCTCCTTGGGGACCGGGGAGCTGTTTTTT.

This chain joins TRBV15 and TRBJ2-7, with a tentative D call TRBD1 (6 bases). CDR1 and CDR2 (germline): LNHNV, YYDKDF (reference sequence). The CDR3 spans 14 residues. Trimming cost V 3 bases and J 2 bases, with 11 bases left between them. CDR3 coding DNA: TGTGCCACCAGCAGCTCAGGGGTCCCCTACGAGCAGTACTTC. It encodes CATSSSGVPYEQYF.

There are many counts of this clonotype. The V gene is TRBV4-1, the J gene TRBJ1-5; TRBD1 is a possible D gene (5 bases). Germline values: CDR1 MGHRA, CDR2 YSYEKL. The CDR3 totals 15 residues. The V gene lost 4 bases and the J gene lost 6 bases, with 16 bases spanning the gap. The CDR3: CASSLAQGYGQPQHF. The CDR3 bases are TGCGCCAGCAGCCTCGCCCAGGGTTACGGTCAGCCCCAGCATTTT.

The sample holds a few counts of this clonotype. The chain combines TRBV29-1 with TRBJ2-7; D gene ambiguous. The CDR3 extends over 10 amino acids. V was trimmed by 4 bases and J by 9 bases, leaving 10 bases between them. The germline V gene has CDR1 SQVTM and CDR2 ANQGSEA. CDR3 loop: CSVASEAQYF. CDR3 bases: TGCAGCGTTGCCAGCGAGGCGCAGTACTTC.

This clonotype was seen a single time. The gene calls are TRBV20-1 and TRBJ2-3; D is possibly TRBD2 (5 bases). CDR3 length: 13 residues. Germline CDR1 DFQATT, CDR2 SNEGSKA (reference sequence). Trimming shortened V by 7 bases and J by 6 bases, and 17 bases separated the two germline ends. CDR3 in DNA: TGCAGTGTCCCGGCATTGGGCGGGGATACGCAGTATTTT. The encoded protein is CSVPALGGDTQYF.

This clonotype occurred once. This chain links TRBV15 with TRBJ2-3, with D tentatively TRBD2 (7 bases). V was clipped by 5 bases and J by 2 bases, with 17 bases between them. CDR3 length: 16 amino acids. CDR1 is LNHNV, CDR2 YYDKDF, per germline (reference sequence). The CDR3 region is CATSDGRGTNTDTQYF. CDR3 coding DNA: TGTGCCACCAGCGACGGTAGGGGGACTAACACAGATACGCAGTATTTT.

In its sample, this clonotype was seen a few times. The chain has TRBV24-1 and TRBJ2-3; 9 bases line up with TRBD1. The germline V gene has CDR1 KGHDR and CDR2 SFDVKD. J lost 3 bases, V lost 4 bases, and 4 bases had no gene match. This CDR3 has 15 amino acids. The CDR3 is CATSEAGQGTDTQYF. CDR3 nucleotides: TGTGCCACCAGTGAAGCGGGACAGGGTACAGATACGCAGTATTTT.

This clonotype was observed many times. V and J are TRBV29-1 and TRBJ1-1, with 12 positions matching TRBD1. V lost 6 bases to trimming and J lost 4 bases; unmatched junction nucleotides: 6. Germline loops: CDR1 SQVTM, CDR2 ANQGSEA. The CDR3 totals 14 residues. Here the CDR3 reads CSVGQGAGGTEAFF. The CDR3 bases are TGCAGCGTGGGACAGGGGGCTGGTGGCACTGAAGCTTTCTTT.

V is TRBV6-1 and J is TRBJ2-3; perhaps TRBD1 as D (6 bases). Per germline, CDR1 MNHNS and CDR2 SASEGT. CDR3 size: 17 residues. Trimming shortened V by 0 bases and J by 0 bases, and 13 bases separated the two germline ends. The CDR3 DNA is TGTGCCAGCAGTGAAGCGGGGACAAGGAAAAGCACAGATACGCAGTATTTT. As protein: CASSEAGTRKSTDTQYF.

V is TRBV10-3 and J is TRBJ1-2; TRBD1 agrees at 8 bases. Germline-derived CDR1 and CDR2 are ENHRY and SYGVKD. The V and J ends lost 7 bases and 3 bases, in that order; junction bases with no gene match: 7. The CDR3 is made up of 14 amino acids. The CDR3 here is CAITAGQGDYGYTF. CDR3 nucleotide sequence: TGTGCCATCACTGCTGGACAGGGAGACTATGGCTACACCTTC.

The CDR3 coding sequence is TGCAGTGCTATGGGACAGGGAAGGGATCAGCCCCAGCATTTT. Residues: CSAMGQGRDQPQHF. The V gene is TRBV20-1, the J gene TRBJ1-5; the match to TRBD1 covers 9 bases. The germline V gene encodes CDR1 DFQATT and CDR2 SNEGSKA (reference sequence). The ends lost 4 bases at V and 5 bases at J; junction bases unmatched: 6. The CDR3 length is 14 residues.

This rearrangement joins TRBV20-1 to TRBJ1-1; 7 nucleotides align to TRBD1. The CDR3 totals 12 residues. Germline V CDR1 and CDR2: DFQATT, SNEGSKA (reference sequence). This CDR3 reads CAGTAVYQEAFF. In DNA form, the CDR3 reads TGCGCGGGGACAGCGGTTTATCAGGAAGCTTTCTTT.